Sequencing of this T cell receptor beta chain was carried out in a study of blood T cell repertoires in COVID-19. Study in general: In each case, the material was cDNA or gDNA derived from T cells, B-cell-depleted T cells, or PBMCs.

The trim removed 4 bases at V and 8 bases at J, leaving 11 bases unmatched. The germline V gene encodes CDR1 KGHSH and CDR2 LQKENI. The CDR3 totals 16 residues. Some clones are missing from TCRdb's copy, which holds only in-frame ones; the method was immunoSEQ multiplex PCR. The table has roughly 200,000 clones, around 80% seen once. The sample consisted of peripheral blood. The rearrangement uses TRBV18 and TRBJ1-6; TRBD1 matches at 7 bases. The receptor comes from a man between 65 and 85 years old with active or convalescent COVID-19. This chain's CDR3 is CASSLIQGSGDSPLHF. As DNA, the CDR3 is TGTGCCAGCTCACTTATACAGGGGTCAGGAGATTCACCCCTCCACTTT.